This passage covers 18 T cell receptor beta chains from one sample sequenced in a study of blood T cell repertoires in COVID-19. TCRdb keeps only in-frame clones here, not all; method: immunoSEQ multiplex PCR. The profile shows under 300,000 clones, about nine tenths of them singletons. Sequences were obtained from peripheral blood. The receptors derive from a man aged 55 to 70 with acute or convalescent COVID-19.

The chain links TRBV7-2 to TRBJ2-5, with 7 bases aligning to TRBD2. This CDR3 is built from 17 residues. Germline loops: CDR1 SGHTA, CDR2 FQGNSA. Trimming at V came to 3 bases and at J to 5 bases, leaving 15 bases not matched to a gene. CDR3 protein: CASSLSVATSRTETQYF. DNA for the CDR3: TGTGCCAGCAGCTTGTCTGTTGCGACTAGCCGAACCGAGACCCAGTACTTC.

This clone has a single count. The chain uses TRBV11-3 and TRBJ2-1; perhaps TRBD1 as D (7 bases). Germline CDR1 reads SGHNT; CDR2 reads YENEEA. The CDR3 is made up of 15 amino acids. Trimming removed 5 bases from V and 7 bases from J, with 18 bases in between. CDR3 in amino acids: CASSPGGTRGNEQFF. The CDR3 DNA sequence: TGTGCCAGCAGCCCAGGGGGAACACGGGGGAATGAGCAGTTCTTC.

The chain uses TRBV9 and TRBJ1-2; D may be TRBD1 (6 bases). Germline-derived CDR1 and CDR2 are SGDLS and YYNGEE. This CDR3 contains 14 residues. The V end was cut by 0 bases, the J end by 4 bases, with 10 bases between. The CDR3 here is CASSVGAGAYGYTF. CDR3 nucleotide sequence: TGTGCCAGCAGCGTAGGGGCAGGGGCCTATGGCTACACCTTC.

The gene calls are TRBV5-1 and TRBJ1-2; D not resolved. Germline assignment: CDR1 SGHRS and CDR2 YFSETQ. This CDR3 contains 15 residues. Trimming stripped 0 bases from V and 1 base from J, with 10 bases between. The CDR3 reads CASSLGAGGNYGYTF. The DNA for the CDR3 is TGCGCCAGCAGCTTGGGGGCAGGAGGTAACTATGGCTACACCTTC.

The chain carries TRBV27 and TRBJ2-1; 11 nucleotides agree with TRBD2. This CDR3 contains 17 residues. V shed 5 bases and J 5 bases; nucleotides not matched to a gene: 11. Germline CDR1 MNHEY, CDR2 SMNVEV (reference sequence). CDR3 sequence reads: CASSPYSLAGADNEQFF. The CDR3 nucleotides are TGTGCCAGCAGTCCATACTCACTAGCGGGAGCCGACAATGAGCAGTTCTTC.

The CDR3 DNA sequence: TGTGCCAGCTCACCACGGACAGCCTCCAGGGAGACCCAGTACTTC. Translated, it gives CASSPRTASRETQYF. The chain recombines TRBV18 with TRBJ2-5; D perhaps matches TRBD1 (6 bases). V shed 1 base and J shed 5 bases, with 14 bases lying between them. Looked up from germline, CDR1 is KGHSH and CDR2 is LQKENI. The CDR3 runs to 15 residues. Full variable domain (outside the CDR3, taken from reference TRBV18 and TRBJ2-5): NAGVMQNPRHLVRRRGQEARLRCSPMKGHSHVYWYRQLPEEGLKFMVYLQKENIIDESGMPKERFSAEFPKEGPSILRIQQVVRGDSAAYFCASSPRTASRETQYFGPGTRLLVL.

The J gene is TRBJ1-2, the V gene TRBV6-5; possible D gene TRBD1, 5 bases. Per germline, CDR1 MNHEY and CDR2 SVGAGI. V dropped 8 bases and J dropped 5 bases, with 21 bases sitting between them. There are 15 residues in the CDR3. The chain's CDR3 is CASRYYAGTSYGYTF. CDR3 coding DNA: TGTGCCAGCCGCTACTATGCCGGGACTTCTTATGGCTACACCTTC.

The rearrangement joins TRBV2 to TRBJ2-5, with 7 positions matching TRBD2. V lost 7 bases and J lost 8; bases outside the gene matches: 7. Germline-derived CDR1 and CDR2 are SNHLY and FYNNEI. This CDR3 has 12 residues. The CDR3 here is CASMTRGRTQYF. The CDR3 DNA reads TGTGCCAGCATGACTCGCGGGAGAACCCAGTACTTC.

A single count supports this clone. The chain carries TRBV28 and TRBJ1-1, with a tentative D call TRBD1 (5 bases). The CDR3 spans 15 residues. Germline V gene data show CDR1 as MDHEN and CDR2 as SYDVKM. Trimming shortened V by 8 bases and J by 6 bases, and 22 bases separated the two germline ends. CDR3 DNA sequence: TGTGCCAGCCTAACCCCGGCCGGGGGGGTGGCTGAAGCTTTCTTT. It specifies CASLTPAGGVAEAFF.

The CDR3 DNA follows: TGTGCCAGCAGCCTCCAAACAGAGGAGGGTGATGAAAAACTGTTTTTT. This codes for CASSLQTEEGDEKLFF. The J gene is TRBJ1-4, the V gene TRBV14; unclear D gene. The CDR3 spans 16 residues. V dropped 4 bases and J dropped 6 bases, with 18 bases sitting between them. The germline V gene encodes CDR1 SGHDN and CDR2 FVKESK. Complete variable domain (other parts from reference TRBV14 and TRBJ1-4): EAGVTQFPSHSVIEKGQTVTLRCDPISGHDNLYWYRRVMGKEIKFLLHFVKESKQDESGMPNNRFLAERTGGTYSTLKVQPAELEDSGVYFCASSLQTEEGDEKLFFGSGTQLSVL.

This clone was seen once. The chain couples TRBV15 to TRBJ2-7, with a possible D match to TRBD2 (5 bases). Trimming pared 3 bases from V and 2 bases from J, leaving 8 bases between. The germline V gene has CDR1 LNHNV and CDR2 YYDKDF (reference sequence). CDR3 length: 13 amino acids. DNA for the CDR3: TGTGCCACCAGCAGGGACTTCGCCTACGAGCAGTACTTC. The encoded protein is CATSRDFAYEQYF.

The DNA for the CDR3 is TGTGCCACCAGTGGGGGGACGACAGGTATCCAAGAGACCCAGTACTTC. This sequence encodes CATSGGTTGIQETQYF. The V call is TRBV24-1, the J call TRBJ2-5; D possibly corresponds to TRBD1 (6 bases). This CDR3 region has 16 residues. Trimming cost V 5 bases and J 1 base, with 16 bases left between them. Germline V lookup: CDR1 KGHDR, CDR2 SFDVKD.

The V and J genes are TRBV19 and TRBJ1-1; perhaps TRBD1 as D (6 bases). The V end lost 5 bases, the J end lost 1 base, and 17 bases lay between the germline ends. This CDR3 contains 16 residues. Germline values: CDR1 LNHDA, CDR2 SQIVND (reference sequence). The CDR3 nucleotides read TGTGCCAGTAGTGCTTGGTCGGGACAAAGGAACACTGAAGCTTTCTTT. It translates to CASSAWSGQRNTEAFF.

This clone was recorded once. The gene calls are TRBV24-1 and TRBJ2-1; 11 positions agree with TRBD1. The germline V gene has CDR1 KGHDR and CDR2 SFDVKD. This CDR3 has 16 amino acids. V lost 0 bases and J lost 7; bases outside the gene matches: 4. This CDR3 reads CATSDLRGQGANEQFF. CDR3 nucleotides: TGTGCCACCAGTGATTTGAGAGGACAGGGGGCTAATGAGCAGTTCTTC.

The chain has TRBV9 and TRBJ2-5, with 7 nucleotides matching TRBD2. There are 12 residues in the CDR3. Trimming cost V 7 bases and J 1 base; bases outside gene matches: 1. Germline CDR1 reads SGDLS; CDR2 reads YYNGEE. In nucleotides, the CDR3 is TGTGCCAGCGGGGAGGGCCAAGAGACCCAGTACTTC. Its translation is CASGEGQETQYF.

This clone was counted once. The genes are TRBV11-2 and TRBJ2-1, with D perhaps matching TRBD2 (5 bases). This CDR3 spans 12 amino acids. Germline CDR1 SGHAT, CDR2 FQNNGV. Trimming stripped 1 base from V and 12 bases from J, with 10 bases between. The CDR3 DNA follows: TGTGCCAGCAGCTTAGTTGGAGAGGGGCAGTTCTTC. It codes for CASSLVGEGQFF.

This clone was observed once. V usage is TRBV19 and J usage is TRBJ2-3; the D gene is possibly TRBD2 (6 bases). V lost 5 bases and J lost 7, with 13 bases in between. The CDR3 totals 13 residues. Germline CDR1 and CDR2: LNHDA and SQIVND (reference sequence). The CDR3 loop is CASSFRESNTQYF. The CDR3 region has the DNA TGTGCCAGTAGTTTCCGGGAGAGTAATACGCAGTATTTT.

The rearrangement uses TRBV4-2 and TRBJ2-1; 10 bases line up with TRBD2. Germline V gene sequence: CDR1 LGHNA, CDR2 YNFKEQ. The CDR3 is made up of 18 amino acids. Losses at the gene ends were 0 bases for V and 10 bases for J; bases not matched to a gene: 15. The CDR3 region is CASSQDRVGAGGPKEQFF. The DNA of the CDR3 is TGTGCCAGCAGCCAAGATCGGGTTGGAGCGGGAGGGCCGAAAGAGCAGTTCTTC.